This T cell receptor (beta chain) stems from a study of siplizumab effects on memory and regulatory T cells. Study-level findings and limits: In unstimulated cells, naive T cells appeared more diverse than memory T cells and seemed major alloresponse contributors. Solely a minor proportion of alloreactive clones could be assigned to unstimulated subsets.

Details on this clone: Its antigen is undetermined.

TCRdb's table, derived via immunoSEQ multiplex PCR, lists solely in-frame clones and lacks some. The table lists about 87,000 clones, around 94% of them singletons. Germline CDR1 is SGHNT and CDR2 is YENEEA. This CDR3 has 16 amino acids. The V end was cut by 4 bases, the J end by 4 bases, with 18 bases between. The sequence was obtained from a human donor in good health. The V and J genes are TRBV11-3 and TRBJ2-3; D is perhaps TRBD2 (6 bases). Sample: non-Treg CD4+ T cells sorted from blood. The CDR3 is CASSSLGGGTADTQYF. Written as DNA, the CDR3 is TGTGCCAGCAGCTCACTGGGTGGCGGGACGGCAGATACGCAGTATTTT.